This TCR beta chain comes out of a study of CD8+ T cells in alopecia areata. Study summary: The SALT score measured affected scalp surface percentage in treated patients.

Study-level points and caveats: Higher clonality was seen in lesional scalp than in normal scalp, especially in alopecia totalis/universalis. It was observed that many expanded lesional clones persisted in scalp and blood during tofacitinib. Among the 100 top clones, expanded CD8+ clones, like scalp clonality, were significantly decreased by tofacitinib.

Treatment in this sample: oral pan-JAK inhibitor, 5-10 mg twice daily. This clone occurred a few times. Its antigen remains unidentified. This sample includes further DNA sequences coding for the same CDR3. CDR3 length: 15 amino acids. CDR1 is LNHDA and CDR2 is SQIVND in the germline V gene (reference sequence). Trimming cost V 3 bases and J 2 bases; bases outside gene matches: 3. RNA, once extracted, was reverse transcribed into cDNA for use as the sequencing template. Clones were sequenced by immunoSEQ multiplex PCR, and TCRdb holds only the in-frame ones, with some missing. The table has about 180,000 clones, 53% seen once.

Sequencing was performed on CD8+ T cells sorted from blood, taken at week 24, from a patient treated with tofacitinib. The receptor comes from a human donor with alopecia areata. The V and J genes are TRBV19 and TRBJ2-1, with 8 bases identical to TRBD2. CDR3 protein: CASSMSGGAYNEQFF. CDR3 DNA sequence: TGTGCCAGTAGTATGTCCGGGGGGGCCTACAATGAGCAGTTCTTC.